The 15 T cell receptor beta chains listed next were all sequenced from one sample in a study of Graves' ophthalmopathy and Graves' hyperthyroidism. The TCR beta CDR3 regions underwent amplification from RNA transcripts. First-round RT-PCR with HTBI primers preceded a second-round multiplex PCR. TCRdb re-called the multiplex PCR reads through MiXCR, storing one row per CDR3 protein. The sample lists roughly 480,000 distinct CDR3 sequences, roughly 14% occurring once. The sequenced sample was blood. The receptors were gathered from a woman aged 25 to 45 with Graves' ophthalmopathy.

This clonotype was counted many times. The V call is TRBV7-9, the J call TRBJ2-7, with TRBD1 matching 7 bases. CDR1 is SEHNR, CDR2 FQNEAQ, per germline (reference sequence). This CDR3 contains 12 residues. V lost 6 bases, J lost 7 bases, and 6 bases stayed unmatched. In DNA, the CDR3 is TGTGCCAGCAGAGGTTACAGGGGTGAGCAGTACTTC. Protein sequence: CASRGYRGEQYF.

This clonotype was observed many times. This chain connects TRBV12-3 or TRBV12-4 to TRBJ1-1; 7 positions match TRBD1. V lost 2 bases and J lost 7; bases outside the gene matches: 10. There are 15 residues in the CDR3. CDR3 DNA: TGTGCCAGCAGTTTAACTCGGGTGGGGGACAGTGAAGCTTTCTTT. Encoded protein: CASSLTRVGDSEAFF.

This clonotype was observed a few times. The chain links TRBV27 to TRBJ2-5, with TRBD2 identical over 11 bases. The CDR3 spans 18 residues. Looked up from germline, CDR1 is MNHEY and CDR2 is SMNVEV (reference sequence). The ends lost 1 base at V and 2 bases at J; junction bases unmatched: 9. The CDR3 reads CASSLYGLAGGGQETQYF. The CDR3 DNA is TGTGCCAGCAGTTTATACGGGTTAGCGGGGGGGGGGCAAGAGACCCAGTACTTC.

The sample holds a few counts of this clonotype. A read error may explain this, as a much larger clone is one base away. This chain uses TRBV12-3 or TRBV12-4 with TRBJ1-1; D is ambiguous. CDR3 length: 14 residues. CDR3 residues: CASSLTKGNTEACF. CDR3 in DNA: TGTGCCAGCAGTTTAACGAAGGGAAACACTGAAGCTTGCTTT.

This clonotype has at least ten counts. The CDR3 reads CASSDRTGGLAKNIQYF. DNA of the CDR3: TGTGCCAGCAGTGACCGGACAGGTGGCTTAGCCAAAAACATTCAGTACTTC. V gene TRBV25-1 combines with J gene TRBJ2-4; 7 nucleotides align to TRBD1. V lost 3 bases, J lost 0 bases, and 8 bases stayed unmatched. This CDR3 is built from 17 residues. The germline V gene encodes CDR1 MGHDK and CDR2 SYGVNS. Complete variable domain (other parts from reference TRBV25-1 and TRBJ2-4): EADIYQTPRYLVIGTGKKITLECSQTMGHDKMYWYQQDPGMELHLIHYSYGVNSTEKGDLSSESTVSRIRTEHFPLTLESARPSHTSQYLCASSDRTGGLAKNIQYFGAGTRLSVL.

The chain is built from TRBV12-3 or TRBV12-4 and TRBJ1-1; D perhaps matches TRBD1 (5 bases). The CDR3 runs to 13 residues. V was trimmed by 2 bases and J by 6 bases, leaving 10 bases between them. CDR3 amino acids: CASSLRGFPEAFF. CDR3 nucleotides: TGTGCCAGCAGTTTAAGGGGATTCCCTGAAGCTTTCTTT.

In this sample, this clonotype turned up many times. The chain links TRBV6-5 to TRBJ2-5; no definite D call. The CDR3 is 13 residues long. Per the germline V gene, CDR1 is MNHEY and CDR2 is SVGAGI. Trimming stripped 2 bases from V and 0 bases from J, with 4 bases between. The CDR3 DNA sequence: TGTGCCAGCAGTTACGGCTACCAAGAGACCCAGTACTTC. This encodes CASSYGYQETQYF.

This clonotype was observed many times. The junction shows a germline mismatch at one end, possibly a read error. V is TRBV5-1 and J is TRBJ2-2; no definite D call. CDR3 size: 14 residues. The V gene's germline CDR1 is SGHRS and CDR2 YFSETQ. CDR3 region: CASSLAANTGELFF. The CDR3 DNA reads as TGTGCCAGCAGTTTAGCAGCGAACACCGGGGAGCTGTTTTTT.

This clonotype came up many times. As DNA, the CDR3 is TGTGCCAGCAGCATAGGGACAGGCCCTAACTATGGCTACACCTTC. Protein sequence: CASSIGTGPNYGYTF. The rearrangement joins TRBV7-8 to TRBJ1-2; 8 bases are a match to TRBD1. Germline V gene data show CDR1 as SGHVS and CDR2 as FQNEAQ. The length of the CDR3 is 15 residues. The ends lost 5 bases at V and 0 bases at J; junction bases unmatched: 5.

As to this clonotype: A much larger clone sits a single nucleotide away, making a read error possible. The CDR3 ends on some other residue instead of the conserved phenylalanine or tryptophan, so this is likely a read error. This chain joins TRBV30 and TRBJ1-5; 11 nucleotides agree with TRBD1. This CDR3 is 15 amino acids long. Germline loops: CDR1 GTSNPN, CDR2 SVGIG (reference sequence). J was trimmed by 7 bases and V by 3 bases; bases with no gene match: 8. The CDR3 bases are TGTGCCTGGAGCGCCCCCGGGACAGGGGGACAGCCCCAGCATTTG. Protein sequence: CAWSAPGTGGQPQHL.

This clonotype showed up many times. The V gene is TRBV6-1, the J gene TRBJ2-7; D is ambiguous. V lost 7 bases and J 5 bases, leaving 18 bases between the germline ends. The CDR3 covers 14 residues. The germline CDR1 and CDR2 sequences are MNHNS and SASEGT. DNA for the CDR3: TGTGCCAGCACCCCTTGGCAGAGCACTAACGAGCAGTACTTC. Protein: CASTPWQSTNEQYF.

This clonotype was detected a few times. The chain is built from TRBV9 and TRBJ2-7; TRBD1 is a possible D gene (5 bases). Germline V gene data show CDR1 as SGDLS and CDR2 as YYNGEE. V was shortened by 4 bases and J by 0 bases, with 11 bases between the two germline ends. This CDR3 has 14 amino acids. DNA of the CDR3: TGTGCCAGCAGCCCAGGGCCAGTCTCCTACGAGCAGTACTTC. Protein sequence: CASSPGPVSYEQYF. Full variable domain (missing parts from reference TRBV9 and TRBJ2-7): DSGVTQTPKHLITATGQRVTLRCSPRSGDLSVYWYQQSLDQGLQFLIQYYNGEERAKGNILERFSAQQFPDLHSELNLSSLELGDSALYFCASSPGPVSYEQYFGPGTRLTVT.

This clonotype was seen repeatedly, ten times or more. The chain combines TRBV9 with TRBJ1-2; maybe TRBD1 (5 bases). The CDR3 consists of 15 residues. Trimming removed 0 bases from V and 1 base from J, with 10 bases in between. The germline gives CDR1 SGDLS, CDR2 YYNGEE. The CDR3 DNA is TGTGCCAGCAGCGTAGAGGCGGGACTTAACTATGGCTACACCTTC. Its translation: CASSVEAGLNYGYTF.

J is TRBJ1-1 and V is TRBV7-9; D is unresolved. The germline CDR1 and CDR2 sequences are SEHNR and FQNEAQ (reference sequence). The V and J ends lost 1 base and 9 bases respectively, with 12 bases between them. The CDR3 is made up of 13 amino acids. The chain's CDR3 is CASSLEESPQAFF. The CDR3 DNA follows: TGTGCCAGCAGCTTAGAAGAGTCCCCTCAAGCTTTCTTT.

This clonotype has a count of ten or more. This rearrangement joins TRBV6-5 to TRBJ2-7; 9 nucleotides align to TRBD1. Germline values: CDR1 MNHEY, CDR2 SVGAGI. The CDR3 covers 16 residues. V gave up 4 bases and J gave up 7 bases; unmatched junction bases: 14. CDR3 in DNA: TGTGCCAGCAGTTCCTACAGGGGGCGGGGAGAAAAAGAGCAGTACTTC. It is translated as CASSSYRGRGEKEQYF.